This T cell receptor beta chain was observed in a study of control samples from healthy donors and cancer patients. This CDR3 comprises 14 residues. Trimming left V 3 bases short and J 5 bases short, with 13 bases between. Germline CDR1 is MNHNS and CDR2 is SASEGT. Profiling relied on immunoSEQ multiplex PCR, and the TCRdb table lists in-frame clones only, not all of them. The sample yields about 89,000 clones, more than 75% seen once. V gene TRBV6-1 combines with J gene TRBJ1-1; D is possibly TRBD1 (6 bases). The sequence derives from a woman between 35 and 50 years old in good health. The sample consisted of blood. The CDR3 reads CASSDDPGVTEAFF. The CDR3, as DNA: TGTGCCAGCAGTGACGATCCAGGGGTTACTGAAGCTTTCTTT.